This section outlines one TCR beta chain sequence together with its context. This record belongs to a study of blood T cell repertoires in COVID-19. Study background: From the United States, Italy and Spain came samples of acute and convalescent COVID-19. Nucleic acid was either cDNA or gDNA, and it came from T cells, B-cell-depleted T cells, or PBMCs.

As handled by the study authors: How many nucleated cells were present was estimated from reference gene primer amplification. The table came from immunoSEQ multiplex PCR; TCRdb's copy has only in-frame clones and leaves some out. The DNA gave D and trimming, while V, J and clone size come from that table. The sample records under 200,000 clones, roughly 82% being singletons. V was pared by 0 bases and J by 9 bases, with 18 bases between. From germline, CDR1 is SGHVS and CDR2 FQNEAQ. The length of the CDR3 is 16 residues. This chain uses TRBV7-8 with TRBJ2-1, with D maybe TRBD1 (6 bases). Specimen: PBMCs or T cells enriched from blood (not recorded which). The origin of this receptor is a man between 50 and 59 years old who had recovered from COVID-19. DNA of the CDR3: TGTGCCAGCAGCTTAGCTAGGTCAAGGGGGTATAGTGAGCAGTTCTTC. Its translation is CASSLARSRGYSEQFF.